The clone carrying this TCR beta chain was found many times. Its specificity is not known. Construction of the TCRbeta library involved unique molecular identifiers. A single record per CDR3 protein comes from TCRdb applying MiXCR to the PCR reads. This table holds fewer than 750,000 distinct CDR3 sequences, under 30% found once. The source of the sample is a study of T-cell reconstitution after alpha-beta-depleted transplantation in children. Whole-study results and caveats: Some patients' high day-60 TCRbeta diversity was attributed to recipient cells surviving conditioning. T-cell counts and diversity at one year post-transplant came mainly from newly produced T cells. About two months after transplant, alpha-beta T cells reportedly came from several hundred expanded graft clones.

The material sequenced was PBMCs, mostly from graft donor cells, taken 360 days after TCRalphabeta/CD19-depleted stem cell transplant. The clonotype was recovered from a boy younger than two who had a stem cell transplant for acute myeloid leukemia, so the T cells may come from the graft donor.

In DNA, the CDR3 is TGCAGTGCTAGGGGTCCTAGCGGGGGGCACCTTTACAATGAGCAGTTCTTC. Amino acid sequence: CSARGPSGGHLYNEQFF. V usage is TRBV20-1 and J usage is TRBJ2-1; 11 bases fit TRBD2. This CDR3 is built from 17 residues. The germline V gene has CDR1 DFQATT and CDR2 SNEGSKA (reference sequence). J gave up 4 bases and V 3 bases, and 11 bases lay outside the gene matches.